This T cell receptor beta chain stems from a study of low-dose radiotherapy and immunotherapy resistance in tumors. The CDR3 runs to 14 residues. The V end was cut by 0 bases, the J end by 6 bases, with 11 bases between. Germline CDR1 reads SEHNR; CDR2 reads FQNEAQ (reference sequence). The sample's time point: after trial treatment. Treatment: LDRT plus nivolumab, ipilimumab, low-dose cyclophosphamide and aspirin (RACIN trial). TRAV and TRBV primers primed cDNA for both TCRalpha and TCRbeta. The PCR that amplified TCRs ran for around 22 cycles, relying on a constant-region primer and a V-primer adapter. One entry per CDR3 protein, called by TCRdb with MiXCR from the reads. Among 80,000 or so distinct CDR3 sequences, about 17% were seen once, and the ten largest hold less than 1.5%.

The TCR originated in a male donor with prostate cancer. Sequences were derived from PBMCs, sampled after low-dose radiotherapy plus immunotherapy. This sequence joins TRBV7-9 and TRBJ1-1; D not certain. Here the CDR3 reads CASSLASGWAEAFF. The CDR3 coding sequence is TGTGCCAGCAGCTTAGCGTCCGGGTGGGCTGAAGCTTTCTTT.